Below are 21 T cell receptor beta chains sequenced from a single sample in a study of blood T cell repertoires in COVID-19. Sequencing used immunoSEQ multiplex PCR; TCRdb keeps in-frame clones, though not all of them. In the table there are roughly 400,000 clones, around 90% of which are singletons. What was sequenced was PBMCs or T cells enriched from blood (not recorded which). All receptors derive from a woman in her thirties or forties with acute COVID-19.

In this sample, this clone turned up once. The chain has TRBV2 and TRBJ1-1; 7 bases map to TRBD1. This CDR3 has 15 residues. CDR1 is SNHLY and CDR2 is FYNNEI in the germline V gene. V trimming: 6 bases; J trimming: 2 bases; junction bases outside the gene matches: 9. In DNA form, the CDR3 reads TGTGCCAGCAGCGAACAGGGGACGGGTAACACTGAAGCTTTCTTT. It translates to CASSEQGTGNTEAFF.

This clone was detected once. This chain joins TRBV19 and TRBJ2-7, with 8 bases matching TRBD1. Germline V gene sequence: CDR1 LNHDA, CDR2 SQIVND (reference sequence). The CDR3 sequence is 13 residues long. The J segment lost 5 bases and the V segment lost 6 bases, leaving 6 bases of the junction unmatched. CDR3 DNA: TGTGCCAGTAGGACGACAGGGGCGAACGAGCAGTACTTC. Translating gives CASRTTGANEQYF.

A remark on this clone: This sample includes further DNA sequences coding for the same CDR3. The chain employs TRBV19 and TRBJ1-2, with D possibly being TRBD1 (5 bases). The V gene's germline CDR1 is LNHDA and CDR2 SQIVND (reference sequence). Trimming took off 1 base at V and 6 bases at J, with 6 bases between the two ends. There are 12 residues in the CDR3. The CDR3 DNA sequence: TGTGCCAGTAGTATAGCAGGGCATGGCTACACCTTC. Translated: CASSIAGHGYTF.

The J gene is TRBJ1-1, the V gene TRBV20-1, with 9 bases identical to TRBD1. The V and J ends lost 3 bases and 8 bases, in that order; junction bases with no gene match: 7. Germline V lookup: CDR1 DFQATT, CDR2 SNEGSKA (reference sequence). This CDR3 contains 13 residues. The DNA for the CDR3 is TGCAGTGCTAGTGCCGGACAGGGGTCGGAAGCTTTCTTT. Amino acids: CSASAGQGSEAFF.

This sequence joins TRBV7-9 and TRBJ1-6; D gene uncertain. This CDR3 is built from 16 residues. Between the trimmed V and J ends, which lost 5 bases and 1 base, there was a span of 12 bases. Germline V gene data show CDR1 as SEHNR and CDR2 as FQNEAQ (reference sequence). CDR3 loop: CASSGREPSYNSPLHF. For the CDR3, the DNA is TGTGCCAGCAGCGGAAGGGAGCCTTCCTATAATTCACCCCTCCACTTT.

V is TRBV11-2 and J is TRBJ1-1, with TRBD1 as a possible D gene (6 bases). Germline V CDR1 and CDR2: SGHAT, FQNNGV. The CDR3 is 13 residues long. V lost 5 bases and J 5 bases, leaving 12 bases between the germline ends. The CDR3, as DNA: TGTGCCAGCAGCGGGGACATTTCTACTGAAGCTTTCTTT. Translated, it gives CASSGDISTEAFF.

CDR3 loop: CASSYKGTEAFF. CDR3 DNA sequence: TGTGCCAGCAGTTACAAGGGGACTGAAGCTTTCTTT. The chain employs TRBV6-5 and TRBJ1-1; the D gene is possibly TRBD1 (5 bases). Trimming removed 2 bases at V and 5 bases at J, with 6 bases between. The germline gives CDR1 MNHEY, CDR2 SVGAGI. This CDR3 is built from 12 residues.

The chain combines TRBV5-4 with TRBJ2-2; no clear D gene. Germline-derived CDR1 and CDR2 are SGHNT and YYREEE (reference sequence). CDR3 length equals 14 residues. Trimming removed 0 bases at V and 6 bases at J, with 9 bases between. The CDR3: CASSLVSVSGELFF. Here the CDR3 DNA reads TGTGCCAGCAGCTTGGTATCAGTCTCCGGGGAGCTGTTTTTT.

The CDR3 DNA reads TGTGCCAGCAGCCAAGAAGGGGCTGGAAACACCATATATTTT. This translates into CASSQEGAGNTIYF. V is TRBV3-1 (or the pseudogene TRBV3-2) and J is TRBJ1-3; TRBD1 is a possible D gene (5 bases). Germline-derived CDR1 and CDR2 are LGHDT and YNNKEL (reference sequence). V was trimmed by 0 bases and J by 2 bases, leaving 5 bases between them. The CDR3 has 14 residues.

The chain is built from TRBV6-5 and TRBJ2-5; 11 bases are a match to TRBD1. The CDR3 totals 15 residues. The V segment lost 6 bases and the J segment 4 bases; nucleotides outside the gene matches: 7. Germline V gene lookup returns CDR1 MNHEY and CDR2 SVGAGI. The CDR3 DNA follows: TGTGCCAGCAGCGACACGGGACAGGGGGGAGAGACCCAGTACTTC. Amino acids: CASSDTGQGGETQYF.

The gene calls are TRBV6-5 and TRBJ1-6, with D hard to call. The CDR3 runs 15 residues. CDR1 is MNHEY and CDR2 is SVGAGI in the germline V gene. The V and J ends lost 5 bases and 10 bases respectively, with 18 bases between them. The CDR3 coding sequence is TGTGCCAGCAGTACCTGGGAGACTCGTAACTCACCCCTCCACTTT. It codes for CASSTWETRNSPLHF.

About this clone itself: Additional DNA sequences in this sample encode the identical CDR3. This chain links TRBV2 with TRBJ2-7; possibly TRBD2 for D (6 bases). The CDR3 consists of 12 residues. CDR1 is SNHLY and CDR2 is FYNNEI in the germline V gene. Deletions cut 2 bases from V and 4 bases from J, with 6 bases between. The CDR3 sequence is CASSESGYEQYF. The CDR3 DNA is TGTGCCAGCAGTGAAAGCGGGTACGAGCAGTACTTC.

This chain uses TRBV5-1 with TRBJ1-2; 8 nucleotides align to TRBD1. CDR1 is SGHRS and CDR2 is YFSETQ in the germline V gene. V lost 4 bases and J lost 3; bases outside the gene matches: 14. The CDR3 totals 17 residues. This CDR3 reads CASSRSLQGQDHYGYTF. In DNA form, the CDR3 reads TGCGCCAGCAGCAGGAGCCTTCAGGGACAGGACCACTATGGCTACACCTTC.

This chain links TRBV11-2 with TRBJ2-3, with TRBD2 matching over 12 bases. Germline trimming cut 1 base from V and 3 bases from J; bases unmatched to any gene: 5. Germline loops: CDR1 SGHAT, CDR2 FQNNGV. The CDR3 sequence is 17 residues long. For the CDR3, the DNA is TGTGCCAGCAGCTTAGGGCTAGCGGGGGGGCCAACAGATACGCAGTATTTT. This gives the protein CASSLGLAGGPTDTQYF.

This clone has more than one count but fewer than ten. CDR3 sequence (DNA): TGTGCCAGCTCACCGGGACAGGGGGCATATCAGCCCCAGCATTTT. Translated: CASSPGQGAYQPQHF. This chain uses TRBV18 with TRBJ1-5; 12 bases match TRBD1. This CDR3 spans 15 amino acids. V lost 3 bases to trimming and J lost 5 bases; unmatched junction nucleotides: 2. Germline CDR1 and CDR2: KGHSH and LQKENI. Full variable domain (rest looked up from reference TRBV18 and TRBJ1-5): NAGVMQNPRHLVRRRGQEARLRCSPMKGHSHVYWYRQLPEEGLKFMVYLQKENIIDESGMPKERFSAEFPKEGPSILRIQQVVRGDSAAYFCASSPGQGAYQPQHFGDGTRLSIL.

V is TRBV28 and J is TRBJ2-3, with TRBD2 identical over 12 bases. The CDR3 contains 15 residues. Germline CDR1 is MDHEN and CDR2 is SYDVKM. V shed 3 bases, J shed 7 bases, and the junction held 5 bases outside the gene matches. The CDR3: CASSLRLAGGNTQYF. Written as DNA, the CDR3 is TGTGCCAGCAGTTTGAGGCTAGCGGGGGGGAATACGCAGTATTTT. Using reference TRBV28 and TRBJ2-3 for the parts outside the CDR3, the full variable domain is DVKVTQSSRYLVKRTGEKVFLECVQDMDHENMFWYRQDPGLGLRLIYFSYDVKMKEKGDIPEGYSVSREKKERFSLILESASTNQTSMYLCASSLRLAGGNTQYFGPGTRLTVL.

The rearrangement links TRBV15 to TRBJ1-2, with a weak D call TRBD1 (5 bases). Germline V lookup: CDR1 LNHNV, CDR2 YYDKDF (reference sequence). Between the trimmed V and J ends, which lost 0 bases and 5 bases, there was a span of 16 bases. CDR3 length: 16 residues. CDR3 nucleotide sequence: TGTGCCACCAGCAGAGAAGGTCGACCAGGGATGTATGGCTACACCTTC. It translates to CATSREGRPGMYGYTF.

Here the CDR3 DNA reads TGTGCCAGTAGTATTCTTGGACAGGGAAATGAAAAACTGTTTTTT. This sequence encodes CASSILGQGNEKLFF. V and J are TRBV19 and TRBJ1-4, with 8 nucleotides matching TRBD1. Unmatched junction bases numbered 5, after V lost 3 bases and J lost 5 bases. Germline V gene sequence: CDR1 LNHDA, CDR2 SQIVND (reference sequence). The CDR3 is made up of 15 amino acids.

The rearrangement uses TRBV19 and TRBJ1-5; 7 positions match TRBD1. This CDR3 has 15 amino acids. Germline V gives CDR1 LNHDA, CDR2 SQIVND (reference sequence). Unmatched junction bases numbered 6, after V lost 7 bases and J lost 0 bases. CDR3 sequence reads: CASTKGTASNQPQHF. For the CDR3, the DNA is TGTGCCAGTACCAAAGGGACAGCTAGCAATCAGCCCCAGCATTTT.

The CDR3 nucleotides are TGTGCCAGCGGAGTTGAACACCCAGATACGCAGTATTTT. Translation: CASGVEHPDTQYF. The chain carries TRBV2 and TRBJ2-3; D unresolved. Trimming removed 8 bases at V and 4 bases at J, with 13 bases between. Germline loops: CDR1 SNHLY, CDR2 FYNNEI. This CDR3 comprises 13 residues. Looking up the rest from reference TRBV2 and TRBJ2-3 gives the full variable domain: EPEVTQTPSHQVTQMGQEVILRCVPISNHLYFYWYRQILGQKVEFLVSFYNNEISEKSEIFDDQFSVERPDGSNFTLKIRSTKLEDSAMYFCASGVEHPDTQYFGPGTRLTVL.

CDR3 coding DNA: TGTGCCAGCAGTTACTCTGGGACTACAGATTACAATGAGCAGTTCTTC. Translating gives CASSYSGTTDYNEQFF. This rearrangement joins TRBV6-6 to TRBJ2-1; 7 bases agree with TRBD2. V lost 0 bases to trimming and J lost 4 bases; unmatched junction nucleotides: 6. This CDR3 contains 16 residues. Germline CDR1 MNHNY, CDR2 SVGAGI (reference sequence).